These T cell receptor beta chains were read from a single sample in a study of PD-1 blockade in classical Hodgkin lymphoma. TCRdb's table, derived via immunoSEQ multiplex PCR, lists solely in-frame clones and lacks some. Of about 26,000 clones in the sample, around 64% were seen once. The sequenced sample was peripheral blood mononuclear cells (PBMCs), obtained before the second cycle of nivolumab. These receptors were collected from a human donor with classical Hodgkin lymphoma. Both conserved end residues are part of each CDR3. Clone size appears in some rows only: once, few, many, or a class for an expanded clone.

CDR3 protein: CASGGGIYNQPQHF; V gene: TRBV27; clone size: few
CDR3 protein: CASSQDPWDGRLGISYEQYF; V gene: TRBV4-3; clone size: few
CDR3 protein: CASSLGTVNTEAFF; V gene: TRBV5-6; clone size: -
CDR3 protein: CASSLRGGSPLHF; V gene: TRBV7-9; clone size: -
CDR3 protein: CASSLSPRTSGRTRYEQYF; V gene: TRBV28; clone size: -
CDR3 protein: CASSGGQVSYEQYF; V gene: TRBV9; clone size: medium-sized
CDR3 protein: CASSEGGTGYTDTQYF; V gene: TRBV2; clone size: -
CDR3 protein: CASSSWGGTGATNEKLFF; V gene: TRBV4-2; clone size: -
CDR3 protein: CASSGGQYSGANVLTF; V gene: TRBV5-1; clone size: medium-sized
CDR3 protein: CASSPQGSGANVLTF; V gene: TRBV6-5; clone size: -
CDR3 protein: CASSLDVNTEAFF; V gene: TRBV5-5; clone size: -
CDR3 protein: CASSYPAGDHQPQHF; V gene: TRBV28; clone size: -
CDR3 protein: CASSRRQGSTDTQYF; V gene: TRBV7-6; clone size: -
CDR3 protein: CASRVNMNTEAFF; V gene: TRBV10-1; clone size: few
CDR3 protein: CASSPRWLGHFSSYEQYF; V gene: TRBV19; clone size: -
CDR3 protein: CATSGRPNSGNTIYF; V gene: TRBV28; clone size: -
CDR3 protein: CASTPAGSTDTQYF; V gene: TRBV19; clone size: -
CDR3 protein: CASSRGTSANNEQFF; V gene: TRBV5-4; clone size: many
CDR3 protein: CAWSNFGRTNEKLFF; V gene: TRBV30; clone size: -
CDR3 protein: CASNPEKDNEKLFF; V gene: TRBV6-1; clone size: -
CDR3 protein: CATSREGRAEPNYGYTF; V gene: TRBV15; clone size: -
CDR3 protein: CASSFETLKETQYF; V gene: TRBV7-9; clone size: -
CDR3 protein: CASSQATRSNNEQFF; V gene: TRBV4-2; clone size: few
CDR3 protein: CSAPGSSYEQYF; V gene: TRBV29-1; clone size: -
CDR3 protein: CASSEVGGGHRQYF; V gene: TRBV6-1; clone size: -
CDR3 protein: CATTGGVLQFF; V gene: TRBV5-4; clone size: -
CDR3 protein: CASRGGVVYGYTF; V gene: TRBV28; clone size: -
CDR3 protein: CASSSRDRGSDTQYF; V gene: TRBV28; clone size: once
CDR3 protein: CASSRPGQGSYEQYF; V gene: TRBV7-9; clone size: -
CDR3 protein: CATSSWGKGAAETQYF; V gene: TRBV15; clone size: -
CDR3 protein: CASSLRQPNTEAFF; V gene: TRBV4-3; clone size: -
CDR3 protein: CASSVGFGYEQYF; V gene: TRBV10-2; clone size: -
CDR3 protein: CATRANGLTDTQYF; V gene: TRBV6-5; clone size: -
CDR3 protein: CASSRGSGIAGETQYF; V gene: TRBV4-1; clone size: -
CDR3 protein: CASSKDSVNPNEKLFF; V gene: TRBV7-9; clone size: once
CDR3 protein: CASSLGDRAADTQYF; V gene: TRBV5-1; clone size: -
CDR3 protein: CSAQGAETQYF; V gene: TRBV20-1; clone size: few
CDR3 protein: CASSIKTGGDQPQHF; V gene: TRBV19; clone size: -
CDR3 protein: CASSLAAQTGEYEQYF; V gene: TRBV5-6; clone size: -
CDR3 protein: CASSPEGQAASPLHF; V gene: TRBV18; clone size: -
CDR3 protein: CASSFSGVYNEQFF; V gene: TRBV5-4; clone size: few
CDR3 protein: CASRDSLGLIQETQYF; V gene: TRBV5-1; clone size: few
CDR3 protein: CASRWGRDTEAFF; V gene: TRBV6-5; clone size: -
CDR3 protein: CASSQSGQSGNQPQHF; V gene: TRBV4-1; clone size: few
CDR3 protein: CASAGGSGYTF; V gene: TRBV6-5; clone size: -
CDR3 protein: CASSRGGPGANVLTF; V gene: TRBV19; clone size: -
CDR3 protein: CASSYSNGAETQYF; V gene: TRBV6-5; clone size: -
CDR3 protein: CATSRGTGVNEQYF; V gene: TRBV15; clone size: -
CDR3 protein: CASSPLPSILGGGAYTF; V gene: TRBV27; clone size: -
CDR3 protein: CASSLKMALAGVTDTQYF; V gene: TRBV7-3; clone size: -
CDR3 protein: CASSLGGYNNQPQHF; V gene: TRBV7-9; clone size: -
CDR3 protein: CASSLGASGSITDTQYF; V gene: TRBV7-2; clone size: -
CDR3 protein: CASSQDLQGNQPQHF; V gene: TRBV4-3; clone size: -
CDR3 protein: CASSLNTARGYTF; V gene: TRBV5-1; clone size: -